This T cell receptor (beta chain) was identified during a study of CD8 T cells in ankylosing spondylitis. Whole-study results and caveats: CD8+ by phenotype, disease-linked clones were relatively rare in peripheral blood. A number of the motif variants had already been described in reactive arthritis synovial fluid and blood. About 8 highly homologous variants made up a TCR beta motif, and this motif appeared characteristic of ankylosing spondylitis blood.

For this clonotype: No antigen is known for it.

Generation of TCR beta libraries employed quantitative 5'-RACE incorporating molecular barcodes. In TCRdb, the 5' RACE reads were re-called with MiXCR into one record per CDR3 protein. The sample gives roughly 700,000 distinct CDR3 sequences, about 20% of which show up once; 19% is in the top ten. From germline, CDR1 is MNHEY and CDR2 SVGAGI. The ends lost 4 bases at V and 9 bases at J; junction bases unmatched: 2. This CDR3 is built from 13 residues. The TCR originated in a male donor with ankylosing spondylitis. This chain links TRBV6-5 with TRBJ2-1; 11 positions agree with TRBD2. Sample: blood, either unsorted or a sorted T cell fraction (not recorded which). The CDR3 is CASSLAGGTEQFF. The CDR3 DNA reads TGTGCCAGCAGTTTAGCGGGGGGGACTGAGCAGTTCTTC.